A single sample is the source of the 7 T cell receptor beta chains below, sequenced in a study of cytomegalovirus exposure and HLA in healthy donors. The PCR made use of 60 Vbeta and 13 Jbeta primers. Profiled with immunoSEQ multiplex PCR; TCRdb holds only in-frame clones, not every one. The table has fewer than 250,000 clones, roughly 80% seen once; the top ten hold roughly 1.6%. Sequencing was carried out using PBMCs. These receptors were collected from a woman aged 18-29 years in good health and CMV-seronegative.

This clone is a singleton in its sample. V gene TRBV5-1 combines with J gene TRBJ2-1; weak D call: TRBD2 (6 bases). The ends were cut back, 0 bases at V and 4 bases at J, with 20 bases in the middle. From germline, CDR1 is SGHRS and CDR2 YFSETQ. CDR3 length: 18 amino acids. DNA for the CDR3: TGCGCCAGCAGCTTGGATGGCGGGACTCTCACTCCTTACAATGAGCAGTTCTTC. Amino acid sequence: CASSLDGGTLTPYNEQFF.

The chain employs TRBV27 and TRBJ1-1, with D possibly being TRBD1 (6 bases). CDR3 length: 13 amino acids. V lost 6 bases to trimming and J lost 4 bases, with 12 bases between them. The germline gives CDR1 MNHEY, CDR2 SMNVEV (reference sequence). DNA of the CDR3: TGTGCCAGCAGGTCCAGGGGTCTCACTGAAGCTTTCTTT. It yields the protein CASRSRGLTEAFF.

The chain has TRBV28 and TRBJ1-2; possibly TRBD1 for D (6 bases). The CDR3 loop spans 15 amino acids. The V end lost 6 bases, the J end lost 1 base, and 15 bases lay between the germline ends. Looked up from germline, CDR1 is MDHEN and CDR2 is SYDVKM. The DNA for the CDR3 is TGTGCCAGCAGCTTTCCCACAGGGTTTAACTATGGCTACACCTTC. Its protein product is CASSFPTGFNYGYTF.

The gene calls are TRBV5-5 and TRBJ1-2; D may be TRBD1 (5 bases). Trimming took off 3 bases at V and 4 bases at J, with 13 bases between the two ends. The CDR3 has 14 amino acids. Germline values: CDR1 SGHKS, CDR2 YYEKEE (reference sequence). The CDR3 here is CASSWGEQLYGYTF. In DNA form, the CDR3 reads TGTGCCAGCAGCTGGGGGGAACAGCTCTATGGCTACACCTTC.

This clone appeared a few times. The chain employs TRBV14 and TRBJ2-2; 9 bases are a match to TRBD2. V was clipped by 1 base and J by 5 bases; unmatched bases: 5. The germline V gene encodes CDR1 SGHDN and CDR2 FVKESK. The length of the CDR3 is 16 residues. The CDR3 loop reads CASSQAGTSYTGELFF. CDR3 in DNA: TGTGCCAGCAGCCAAGCCGGGACTAGCTATACCGGGGAGCTGTTTTTT.

Only one count was recorded for this clone. The chain carries TRBV9 and TRBJ1-5; D is ambiguous. V was trimmed by 2 bases and J by 6 bases, leaving 12 bases between them. This CDR3 has 14 residues. The germline gives CDR1 SGDLS, CDR2 YYNGEE. For the CDR3, the DNA is TGTGCCAGCAGCGTGGGCGGAGGATCTCAGCCCCAGCATTTT. Its protein is CASSVGGGSQPQHF.

V gene TRBV10-3 combines with J gene TRBJ2-7; 7 positions agree with TRBD1. Looked up from germline, CDR1 is ENHRY and CDR2 is SYGVKD. Trimming removed 8 bases from V and 3 bases from J; junction bases left unmatched: 7. The CDR3 is 13 residues long. The CDR3 is CAIGQVANYEQYF. The CDR3 DNA reads as TGTGCCATCGGACAGGTTGCTAACTACGAGCAGTACTTC.